Included here is one T cell receptor beta chain sequence, with context. Its antigen is unidentified. The CDR3 contains 15 residues. Germline CDR1 and CDR2: SGHRS and YFSETQ. The V gene lost 5 bases and the J gene lost 2 bases, with 14 bases spanning the gap. This entry comes from a study of CD8 T cells in Susac syndrome. Overall study findings and caveats: The authors acknowledged that their TCR sequencing and HLA analysis involved a relatively small number of individuals.

It was with random hexamers that 0.5 to 1 ug RNA was reverse transcribed. Amplification of TCR beta CDR3 was carried out by immunoSEQ multiplex PCR, which covered 54 Vbeta and 13 Jbeta segments. TCRdb re-called the immunoSEQ multiplex PCR reads through MiXCR, storing one row per CDR3 protein. Of about 150,000 distinct CDR3 sequences in the sample, approximately 93% were seen once. The sample was CD4+ T cells from PBMCs. The receptor comes from a human donor in good health. This chain uses TRBV5-1 with TRBJ2-1; tentatively, D is TRBD1 (7 bases). The CDR3 spells CASRAGTVTYNEQFF. The CDR3 bases are TGCGCCAGCAGGGCGGGGACAGTTACCTACAATGAGCAGTTCTTC.